This paragraph covers one T cell receptor beta chain sequence. Data came from immunoSEQ multiplex PCR; TCRdb stores just in-frame clones and leaves some out. The data hold roughly 55,000 clones, with 92% observed a single time. The data are from a study of T cell changes during pregnancy in multiple sclerosis. Looked up from germline, CDR1 is SQVTM and CDR2 is ANQGSEA. V was trimmed by 5 bases and J by 0 bases, leaving 13 bases between them. The CDR3 totals 14 residues. V and J are TRBV29-1 and TRBJ1-1; perhaps TRBD1 as D (5 bases). This material consisted of CD4+ T cells from peripheral blood mononuclear cells, taken after pregnancy. This sequence originates from a female donor in good health, enrolled as a control in a pregnancy study. The CDR3 nucleotides are TGCAGCGTTTCCAAGCGGGGGTTGAACACTGAAGCTTTCTTT. Translating it yields CSVSKRGLNTEAFF.